Shown below are 21 T cell receptor beta chains from a single sample sequenced in a study of blood T cells in healthy people across ages. A J-beta primer mix and a sample-barcoded 5' primer were used in a second PCR of roughly 6 to 12 cycles. Via MiXCR, TCRdb re-called the 5' RACE reads, giving one row per CDR3 protein. Among roughly 930,000 distinct CDR3 sequences listed, roughly 50% were seen once. Sequenced sample: blood. All receptors derive from a man younger than 45 in good health.

The rearrangement joins TRBV3-1 to TRBJ1-2, with D perhaps TRBD1 (5 bases). The V gene's germline CDR1 is LGHDT and CDR2 YNNKEL (reference sequence). Trimming shortened V by 4 bases and J by 7 bases, and 22 bases separated the two germline ends. The CDR3 runs 16 residues. In nucleotides, the CDR3 is TGTGCCAGCAGCCCCCGGTCGAGGGCCCAGGGTTTTGGCTACACCTTC. It encodes CASSPRSRAQGFGYTF.

CDR3: CSVDPVRGQAIYNEQYF. As DNA, the CDR3 is TGCAGCGTTGATCCCGTGAGGGGACAGGCCATATACAATGAGCAGTACTTC. V is TRBV29-1 and J is TRBJ2-5; TRBD1 agrees at 8 bases. The CDR3 has 17 residues. Germline V gives CDR1 SQVTM, CDR2 ANQGSEA. V was clipped by 3 bases and J by 11 bases; unmatched bases: 23.

A few counts support this clonotype. The rearrangement joins TRBV6-1 to TRBJ2-1; D is unresolved. The V end was cut by 6 bases, the J end by 0 bases, with 9 bases between. Germline values: CDR1 MNHNS, CDR2 SASEGT. This CDR3 is 14 amino acids long. CDR3 in amino acids: CASRDDLSYNEQFF. The CDR3 coding sequence is TGTGCCAGCAGGGACGATCTCTCCTACAATGAGCAGTTCTTC.

This chain uses TRBV20-1 with TRBJ2-7; D unclear. CDR3 length: 14 amino acids. The V end lost 2 bases, the J end lost 0 bases, and 11 bases lay between the germline ends. The germline gives CDR1 DFQATT, CDR2 SNEGSKA (reference sequence). CDR3: CSARSPTSSYEQYF. CDR3 nucleotide sequence: TGCAGTGCTAGAAGTCCTACCAGCTCCTACGAGCAGTACTTC.

This clonotype was counted only a few times. This chain joins TRBV5-1 and TRBJ2-7, with 7 bases matching TRBD1. The germline gives CDR1 SGHRS, CDR2 YFSETQ. V lost 4 bases to trimming and J lost 0 bases; unmatched junction nucleotides: 7. This CDR3 contains 15 residues. The CDR3 bases are TGCGCCAGCAGCCCCTGGACAGGCTTCTCCTACGAGCAGTACTTC. Its protein product is CASSPWTGFSYEQYF.

This clonotype was counted between two and nine times. The CDR3 is CASWAPGFYRNQPQHF. In DNA form, the CDR3 reads TGCGCCAGCTGGGCCCCGGGGTTCTATCGGAATCAGCCCCAGCATTTT. The rearrangement uses TRBV4-3 and TRBJ1-5; D is uncertain. The CDR3 covers 16 residues. The V and J ends lost 8 bases and 4 bases respectively, with 21 bases between them. Germline V gene lookup returns CDR1 LGHNA and CDR2 YSLEER.

The rearrangement uses TRBV11-2 and TRBJ2-5, with D tentatively TRBD1 or TRBD2 (5 bases each). Germline loops: CDR1 SGHAT, CDR2 FQNNGV. V lost 4 bases, J lost 1 base, and 10 bases lay in between. This CDR3 contains 14 residues. CDR3 sequence (DNA): TGTGCCAGCAGCTGGGGACGGACCCAAGAGACCCAGTACTTC. Its translation: CASSWGRTQETQYF. Supplemented by reference TRBV11-2 and TRBJ2-5, the full variable domain reads EAGVAQSPRYKIIEKRQSVAFWCNPISGHATLYWYQQILGQGPKLLIQFQNNGVVDDSQLPKDRFSAERLKGVDSTLKIQPAKLEDSAVYLCASSWGRTQETQYFGPGTRLLVL.

The V and J genes are TRBV5-1 and TRBJ1-2, with 8 bases matching TRBD1. CDR3 length equals 14 residues. Unmatched junction bases numbered 9, after V lost 2 bases and J lost 9 bases. CDR1 SGHRS and CDR2 YFSETQ come from the germline V gene. CDR3 sequence: CASSLPGQGSSYTF. CDR3 DNA sequence: TGCGCCAGCAGCTTACCCGGACAGGGCTCCAGCTACACCTTC. The variable domain in full, with the rest retrieved from reference TRBV5-1 and TRBJ1-2, is KAGVTQTPRYLIKTRGQQVTLSCSPISGHRSVSWYQQTPGQGLQFLFEYFSETQRNKGNFPGRFSGRQFSNSRSEMNVSTLELGDSALYLCASSLPGQGSSYTFGSGTRLTVV.

The V and J genes are TRBV7-2 and TRBJ1-1; 9 positions match TRBD1. V shed 2 bases and J 1 base; nucleotides not matched to a gene: 5. Per germline, CDR1 SGHTA and CDR2 FQGNSA. The CDR3 length is 16 residues. This CDR3 is CASSLTGTGKNTEAFF. The DNA for the CDR3 is TGTGCCAGCAGCTTAACCGGGACAGGGAAGAACACTGAAGCTTTCTTT.

This clonotype showed up just a few times. The rearrangement links TRBV10-3 to TRBJ1-2; TRBD1 matches at 8 bases. Trimming at V came to 7 bases and at J to 5 bases, leaving 12 bases not matched to a gene. This CDR3 has 15 residues. CDR1 and CDR2 (germline): ENHRY, SYGVKD. CDR3 region: CAITLDRDNYYGYTF. The CDR3 DNA follows: TGTGCCATCACCCTGGACAGGGACAACTATTATGGCTACACCTTC.

V gene TRBV14 combines with J gene TRBJ1-2; D perhaps matches TRBD1 (6 bases). This CDR3 has 14 amino acids. Germline CDR1 reads SGHDN; CDR2 reads FVKESK. V lost 4 bases, J lost 3 bases, and 12 bases lay in between. The CDR3 DNA is TGTGCCAGCAGCCCTGGGACAACCCACTATGGCTACACCTTC. It codes for CASSPGTTHYGYTF.

V usage is TRBV20-1 and J usage is TRBJ2-7; unclear D gene. The DNA end lines up better with TRBJ2-5; the J call may be wrong. The CDR3 is 11 residues long. CDR1 and CDR2 from the germline V gene are DFQATT and SNEGSKA (reference sequence). The CDR3 DNA reads TGCAGTGCTAGAGGTTTGGAGACCCAGTACTTC. Its translation is CSARGLETQYF.

The rearrangement uses TRBV5-1 and TRBJ2-1; a weak D match, TRBD1 (5 bases). Trimming took off 6 bases at V and 13 bases at J, with 20 bases between the two ends. Germline V gives CDR1 SGHRS, CDR2 YFSETQ. The CDR3 loop spans 13 amino acids. The chain's CDR3 is CASTPGMKETQFF. CDR3 nucleotide sequence: TGCGCCAGCACGCCAGGGATGAAAGAGACCCAGTTCTTC.

This chain joins TRBV4-2 and TRBJ2-1; TRBD2 agrees at 11 bases. Germline V gene data show CDR1 as LGHNA and CDR2 as YNFKEQ. This CDR3 comprises 18 residues. V lost 0 bases to trimming and J lost 8 bases; unmatched junction nucleotides: 12. CDR3 residues: CASSQDVLLAGGGDEQFF. CDR3 DNA: TGTGCCAGCAGCCAAGATGTTCTCCTAGCGGGGGGTGGGGATGAGCAGTTCTTC.

This clonotype appeared a single time. The chain is built from TRBV5-1 and TRBJ2-7, with a possible D match to TRBD1 (6 bases). The J call could be wrong; TRBJ2-4 is a better fit for the DNA end. Per germline, CDR1 SGHRS and CDR2 YFSETQ. The CDR3 has 13 residues. This CDR3 is CASSSRGENIQYF. As DNA, the CDR3 is TGCGCCAGCAGTTCCAGGGGTGAAAACATTCAGTACTTC.

The CDR3 region is CASSLSEAGQLEAFF. The CDR3 DNA is TGTGCCAGCAGTTTATCCGAGGCGGGACAATTGGAAGCTTTCTTT. The rearrangement uses TRBV27 and TRBJ1-1; the D gene is possibly TRBD1 (6 bases). Germline V CDR1 and CDR2: MNHEY, SMNVEV (reference sequence). This CDR3 is built from 15 residues. V gave up 0 bases and J gave up 8 bases, with 16 bases separating them.

This sequence joins TRBV20-1 and TRBJ2-1; no firm D call. The CDR3 has 11 amino acids. The germline CDR1 and CDR2 sequences are DFQATT and SNEGSKA (reference sequence). The V end lost 8 bases, the J end lost 6 bases, and 11 bases lay between the germline ends. CDR3 in amino acids: CSSQTSNEQFF. The CDR3 nucleotides are TGCAGTTCCCAGACGTCCAATGAGCAGTTCTTC.

The genes are TRBV27 and TRBJ2-3; the match to TRBD2 covers 8 bases. This CDR3 region has 15 residues. The germline V gene has CDR1 MNHEY and CDR2 SMNVEV (reference sequence). Unmatched junction bases numbered 10, after V lost 5 bases and J lost 6 bases. CDR3: CASSPRGLVGDTQYF. As DNA, the CDR3 is TGTGCCAGCAGTCCCAGGGGACTAGTGGGGGATACGCAGTATTTT.

J is TRBJ2-3 and V is TRBV3-1; 11 bases match TRBD2. The CDR3 loop spans 15 amino acids. Germline CDR1 reads LGHDT; CDR2 reads YNNKEL (reference sequence). After removal of 6 bases from V and 2 bases from J, the junction contained 4 bases not matched to a gene. The CDR3 sequence: CASRSGLAATDTQYF. The CDR3 bases are TGTGCCAGCAGGTCGGGACTAGCGGCCACAGATACGCAGTATTTT.

This chain connects TRBV6-5 to TRBJ1-2; D gene ambiguous. The CDR3 contains 11 residues. V dropped 6 bases and J dropped 8 bases, with 10 bases sitting between them. In germline, CDR1 is MNHEY, CDR2 SVGAGI. The CDR3 protein is CASRRLGGYTF. CDR3 DNA sequence: TGTGCCAGCAGGCGCCTGGGGGGCTACACCTTC.

This clonotype was seen more than once but under ten times. The chain recombines TRBV4-2 with TRBJ2-5, with TRBD2 as a possible D gene (6 bases). Germline V lookup: CDR1 LGHNA, CDR2 YNFKEQ. The CDR3 is 16 amino acids. Trimming cost V 0 bases and J 4 bases, with 15 bases left between them. In DNA form, the CDR3 reads TGTGCCAGCAGCCAAGAACTGAGAAGGGGAGGAGAGACCCAGTACTTC. Amino acids: CASSQELRRGGETQYF.